This TCR beta chain was identified in a study of blood T cell repertoires in COVID-19. How the authors handled the data: Amplification with reference gene primers provided the estimates of nucleated cell counts. TCRdb's table, derived via immunoSEQ multiplex PCR, lists solely in-frame clones and lacks some. That table is the source of V, J and clone size, and D and trimming were worked out from the DNA. The table includes hundreds of thousands of clones, 75% to 90% detected once. Enrollees, about 18 to 90 years old, lived in 20 to 25 US areas. The V end was cut by 8 bases, the J end by 2 bases, with 8 bases between. The CDR3 is 12 residues long.

The TCR sequence derives from a woman in her 40s who had recovered from COVID-19. The chain joins TRBV12-3 or TRBV12-4 to TRBJ2-3; no firm D call. Sample: PBMCs or T cells enriched from blood (not recorded which). The CDR3 nucleotides read TGTGCCAGCGAGTCGGTCACAGATACGCAGTATTTT. Translating gives CASESVTDTQYF.